Detailed here is one T cell receptor (beta chain). The data belong to a study of blood T cell repertoires in COVID-19. Study context: Researchers got acute and convalescent COVID-19 samples from the United States, Italy and Spain. T cells, B-cell-depleted T cells, or PBMCs provided the cDNA or gDNA that served as material.

V shed 6 bases and J shed 3 bases, with 14 bases lying between them. This CDR3 has 14 residues. From germline, CDR1 is MDHEN and CDR2 SYDVKM. Per the authors' pipeline: From reference gene primer amplification, estimates of nucleated cell counts were derived. Clones were sequenced by immunoSEQ multiplex PCR, and TCRdb holds only the in-frame ones, with some missing. Clone size and the V and J calls come from that table; the DNA yielded D and trimming. Of 50,000 to 70,000 clones listed, 75% to 95% are singletons. Sequenced sample: peripheral blood. This chain joins TRBV28 and TRBJ1-2; tentative D call: TRBD1 (6 bases). This TCR came from a woman older than 75 with active COVID-19. The CDR3, as DNA: TGTGCCAGCAGGGAACAGGGTGGGGACTATGGCTACACCTTC. It is translated as CASREQGGDYGYTF.